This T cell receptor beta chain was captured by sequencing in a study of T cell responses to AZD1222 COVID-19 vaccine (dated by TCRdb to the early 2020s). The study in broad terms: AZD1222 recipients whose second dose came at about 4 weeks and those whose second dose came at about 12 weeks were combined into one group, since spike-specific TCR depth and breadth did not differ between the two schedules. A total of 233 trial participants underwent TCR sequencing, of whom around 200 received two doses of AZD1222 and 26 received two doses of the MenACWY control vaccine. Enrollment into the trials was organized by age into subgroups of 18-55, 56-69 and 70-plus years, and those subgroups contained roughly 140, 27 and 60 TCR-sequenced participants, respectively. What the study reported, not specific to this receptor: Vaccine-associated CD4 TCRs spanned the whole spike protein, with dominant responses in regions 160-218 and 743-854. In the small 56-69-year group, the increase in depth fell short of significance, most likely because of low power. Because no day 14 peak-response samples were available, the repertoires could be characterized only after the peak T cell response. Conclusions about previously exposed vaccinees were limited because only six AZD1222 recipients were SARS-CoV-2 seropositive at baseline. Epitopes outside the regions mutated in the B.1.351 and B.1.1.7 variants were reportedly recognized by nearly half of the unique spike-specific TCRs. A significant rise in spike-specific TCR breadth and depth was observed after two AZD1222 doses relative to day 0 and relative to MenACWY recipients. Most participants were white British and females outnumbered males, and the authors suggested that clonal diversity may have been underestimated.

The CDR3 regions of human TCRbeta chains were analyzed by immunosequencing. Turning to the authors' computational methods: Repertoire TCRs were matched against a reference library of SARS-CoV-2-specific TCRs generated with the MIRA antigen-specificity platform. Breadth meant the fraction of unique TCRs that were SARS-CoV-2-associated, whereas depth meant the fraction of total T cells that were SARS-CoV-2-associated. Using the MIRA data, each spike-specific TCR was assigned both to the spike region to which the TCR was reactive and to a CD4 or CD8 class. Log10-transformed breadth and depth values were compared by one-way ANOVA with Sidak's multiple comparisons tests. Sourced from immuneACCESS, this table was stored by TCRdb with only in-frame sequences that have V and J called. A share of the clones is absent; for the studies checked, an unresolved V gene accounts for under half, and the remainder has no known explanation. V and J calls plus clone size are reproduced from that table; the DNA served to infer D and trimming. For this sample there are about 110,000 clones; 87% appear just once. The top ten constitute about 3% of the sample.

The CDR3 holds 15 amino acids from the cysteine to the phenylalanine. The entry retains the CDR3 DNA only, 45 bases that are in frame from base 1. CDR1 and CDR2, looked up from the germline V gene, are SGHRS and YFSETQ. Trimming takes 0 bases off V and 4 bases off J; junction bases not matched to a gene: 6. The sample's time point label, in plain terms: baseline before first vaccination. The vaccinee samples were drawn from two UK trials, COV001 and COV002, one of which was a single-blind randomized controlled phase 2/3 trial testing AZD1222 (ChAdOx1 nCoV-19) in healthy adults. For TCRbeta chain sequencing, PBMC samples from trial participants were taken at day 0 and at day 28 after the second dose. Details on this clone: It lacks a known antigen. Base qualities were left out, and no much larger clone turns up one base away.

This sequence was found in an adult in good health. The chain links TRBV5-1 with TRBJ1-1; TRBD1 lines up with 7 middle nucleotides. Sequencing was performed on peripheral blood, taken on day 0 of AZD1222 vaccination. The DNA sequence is TGCGCCAGCAGCTTGGCACAGGGGTCGGGCACTGAAGCTTTCTTT. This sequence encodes CASSLAQGSGTEAFF.